The next 3 T cell receptor beta chains were all read from a single sample in a study of cytomegalovirus exposure and HLA in healthy donors. The PCR made use of 60 Vbeta and 13 Jbeta primers. Only in-frame clones appear in the TCRdb table, and some are missing; sequencing was by immunoSEQ multiplex PCR. The table lists tens of thousands of clones, 10% of them singletons. The sample taken for sequencing was PBMCs. The receptor set was obtained from a man in his sixties in good health and CMV-seropositive.

This clone has a handful of counts. The chain recombines TRBV5-1 with TRBJ2-7; 8 nucleotides match TRBD2. V shed 2 bases and J 7 bases; nucleotides not matched to a gene: 11. The CDR3 is 15 residues long. Germline CDR1 SGHRS, CDR2 YFSETQ. CDR3 amino acids: CASSLTGRGSGEQYF. CDR3 bases: TGCGCCAGCAGCTTAACCGGGAGGGGGTCGGGGGAGCAGTACTTC. Full variable domain (missing parts from reference TRBV5-1 and TRBJ2-7): KAGVTQTPRYLIKTRGQQVTLSCSPISGHRSVSWYQQTPGQGLQFLFEYFSETQRNKGNFPGRFSGRQFSNSRSEMNVSTLELGDSALYLCASSLTGRGSGEQYFGPGTRLTVT.

The sample holds a few counts of this clone. Here the CDR3 reads CASSVTPGQGNHEQYF. DNA for the CDR3: TGTGCCAGCAGCGTAACTCCGGGACAGGGAAACCACGAGCAGTACTTC. This chain connects TRBV9 to TRBJ2-7; the match to TRBD1 covers 9 bases. V lost 1 base and J lost 5; bases outside the gene matches: 10. This CDR3 has 16 amino acids. Germline V CDR1 and CDR2: SGDLS, YYNGEE.

This clone has only a few counts. The CDR3 loop is CASSLAWGSRGQSYQPQHF. As DNA, the CDR3 is TGCGCCAGCAGCTTGGCGTGGGGAAGTCGGGGACAGAGTTATCAGCCCCAGCATTTT. The chain uses TRBV5-1 and TRBJ1-5, with 7 nucleotides matching TRBD1. This CDR3 is 19 amino acids long. Germline V CDR1 and CDR2: SGHRS, YFSETQ. V lost 0 bases, J lost 5 bases, and 17 bases stayed unmatched.